Listed below are T cell receptor beta chains from one sample, sequenced in a study of type 1 regulatory T cells. TCRdb processed the reads anew with MiXCR; each CDR3 protein has one entry. Of approximately 72,000 distinct CDR3 sequences listed, 63% are singletons. Their antigens are not known. What was sequenced was cultured T cells, either the whole culture or a sorted T cell fraction (not recorded which). These receptors originate from a human donor in good health. Each CDR3 is given without its conserved first and last residue. The order of the fields is V gene, J gene, CDR3 protein.

V gene: TRBV10-3
J gene: TRBJ2-2
CDR3 protein: AISESKGELF

V gene: TRBV4-2
J gene: TRBJ2-7
CDR3 protein: ASSQRTGEPYEQY

V gene: TRBV20-1
J gene: TRBJ1-5
CDR3 protein: SARATGTGSNQPQH

V gene: TRBV28
J gene: TRBJ2-3
CDR3 protein: ASSSGTSGLNTDTQY

V gene: TRBV5-1
J gene: TRBJ2-5
CDR3 protein: ASSSVGYQEETQY

V gene: TRBV12-3/TRBV12-4
J gene: TRBJ2-4
CDR3 protein: ASRTSKNIQY

V gene: TRBV7-2
J gene: TRBJ2-3
CDR3 protein: ASSLAAGKTDTQY

V gene: TRBV2
J gene: TRBJ1-2
CDR3 protein: ASRTGTGGSGYT

V gene: TRBV12-3/TRBV12-4
J gene: TRBJ1-6
CDR3 protein: ASSRDSPYNSPLH

V gene: TRBV5-1
J gene: TRBJ2-3
CDR3 protein: ASSSGQILTDTQY

V gene: TRBV24-1
J gene: TRBJ2-2
CDR3 protein: ATSDPNLRTTGELF

V gene: TRBV25-1
J gene: TRBJ1-2
CDR3 protein: ASSEWGQGYGYT

V gene: TRBV10-3
J gene: TRBJ2-3
CDR3 protein: ATTTDSTDTQY

V gene: TRBV5-1
J gene: TRBJ2-3
CDR3 protein: ASRPVGQGKDTQY

V gene: TRBV2
J gene: TRBJ1-2
CDR3 protein: ASRDRAGGYT

V gene: TRBV20-1
J gene: TRBJ1-5
CDR3 protein: SARRGGSNQPQH

V gene: TRBV11-1
J gene: TRBJ2-1
CDR3 protein: ASSSRGYSHNEQF

V gene: TRBV5-1
J gene: TRBJ1-3
CDR3 protein: ASSLAGPGNTIY

V gene: TRBV3-1
J gene: TRBJ1-4
CDR3 protein: ASSPLGIRRETNEKLF

V gene: TRBV20-1
J gene: TRBJ2-2
CDR3 protein: SARRLAFNTGELF

V gene: TRBV12-5
J gene: TRBJ2-7
CDR3 protein: ASGPTSTNEQY

V gene: TRBV30
J gene: TRBJ2-7
CDR3 protein: AWRRTGGTNEQY

V gene: TRBV5-5
J gene: TRBJ2-5
CDR3 protein: ASSLSSGRPQETQY

V gene: TRBV5-1
J gene: TRBJ2-5
CDR3 protein: ASSLAGTSYGETQY

V gene: TRBV11-2
J gene: TRBJ2-1
CDR3 protein: ASSPDPNSYNEQF

V gene: TRBV7-6
J gene: TRBJ2-7
CDR3 protein: ASSLLGGAEQY

V gene: TRBV3-1
J gene: TRBJ2-1
CDR3 protein: ASSQGSGGYFISYEQF

V gene: TRBV4-2
J gene: TRBJ2-1
CDR3 protein: ASSQDGGLAANNEQF

V gene: TRBV5-1
J gene: TRBJ2-5
CDR3 protein: ASRDPRFSGKIQETQY

V gene: TRBV7-2
J gene: TRBJ2-3
CDR3 protein: ASSNPSGPGPITDTQY

V gene: TRBV7-2
J gene: TRBJ2-7
CDR3 protein: ASSLPGPSYEQY

V gene: TRBV19
J gene: TRBJ1-3
CDR3 protein: ASSIEPGRPAGNTIY

V gene: TRBV7-8
J gene: TRBJ2-7
CDR3 protein: ASSLSEGYYEQY

V gene: TRBV3-1
J gene: TRBJ1-6
CDR3 protein: ASSPTQGGPLH

V gene: TRBV7-9
J gene: TRBJ1-1
CDR3 protein: ASSLPSGGANTEAF

V gene: TRBV6-1
J gene: TRBJ1-4
CDR3 protein: ASRGQGAQANEKLF

V gene: TRBV18
J gene: TRBJ2-4
CDR3 protein: ASSPPVGSVENIQY

V gene: TRBV12-3/TRBV12-4
J gene: TRBJ2-3
CDR3 protein: ASTVAQSAQY

V gene: TRBV5-1
J gene: TRBJ2-5
CDR3 protein: ASSLIPVGETQY

V gene: TRBV14
J gene: TRBJ2-1
CDR3 protein: ARLTPVRRYNEQF

V gene: TRBV7-9
J gene: TRBJ1-2
CDR3 protein: ASRLDRSNYGYT

V gene: TRBV18
J gene: TRBJ1-1
CDR3 protein: ASSPFLQGAGMNTEAF

V gene: TRBV11-2
J gene: TRBJ2-7
CDR3 protein: ASSPRDSRFTSYEQY

V gene: TRBV3-1
J gene: TRBJ2-1
CDR3 protein: ASSLKHSAGEQF

V gene: TRBV12-3/TRBV12-4
J gene: TRBJ2-3
CDR3 protein: ASSLTDVTDTQY

V gene: TRBV7-2
J gene: TRBJ1-1
CDR3 protein: ASSVTNTEAF

V gene: TRBV2
J gene: TRBJ2-7
CDR3 protein: ASSEDRALSYEQY

V gene: TRBV6-1
J gene: TRBJ1-4
CDR3 protein: ASSETGRSNEKLF

V gene: TRBV19
J gene: TRBJ2-1
CDR3 protein: ASSSARLADHLPLEQF

V gene: TRBV19
J gene: TRBJ2-3
CDR3 protein: ASTMQQGTGDTQY

V gene: TRBV20-1
J gene: TRBJ1-5
CDR3 protein: SVNGQGGDQPQH

V gene: TRBV5-5
J gene: TRBJ2-1
CDR3 protein: ASSWASTDNEQF

V gene: TRBV20-1
J gene: TRBJ2-3
CDR3 protein: SARVGTSLTDTQY

V gene: TRBV12-3/TRBV12-4
J gene: TRBJ2-5
CDR3 protein: ASSPNSGPQETQY

V gene: TRBV12-3/TRBV12-4
J gene: TRBJ1-5
CDR3 protein: ASSPRTGNQPQH